The text below deals with one TCR beta chain. This table comes from immunoSEQ multiplex PCR, and its TCRdb copy is limited to in-frame clones, with some not included. The data contain around 70,000 clones, around 84% of them singletons. Germline CDR1 is SQVTM and CDR2 is ANQGSEA. This CDR3 has 15 residues. The germline V and J ends were trimmed by 1 base and 4 bases, with 11 bases remaining between them. This entry comes from a study of OX40 agonist ivuxolimab in advanced cancers. V gene TRBV29-1 combines with J gene TRBJ2-6; D is perhaps TRBD1 (6 bases). This receptor was obtained from an adult with an advanced solid tumor such as melanoma, head and neck, liver or kidney cancer. The sequences come from CD4+ or CD8+ T cells sorted from blood, collected in a trial of the OX40 agonist ivuxolimab. As DNA, the CDR3 is TGCAGCGTTGAAGGTTCAGGGGTCGGGGCCAACGTCCTGACTTTC. Its protein is CSVEGSGVGANVLTF.